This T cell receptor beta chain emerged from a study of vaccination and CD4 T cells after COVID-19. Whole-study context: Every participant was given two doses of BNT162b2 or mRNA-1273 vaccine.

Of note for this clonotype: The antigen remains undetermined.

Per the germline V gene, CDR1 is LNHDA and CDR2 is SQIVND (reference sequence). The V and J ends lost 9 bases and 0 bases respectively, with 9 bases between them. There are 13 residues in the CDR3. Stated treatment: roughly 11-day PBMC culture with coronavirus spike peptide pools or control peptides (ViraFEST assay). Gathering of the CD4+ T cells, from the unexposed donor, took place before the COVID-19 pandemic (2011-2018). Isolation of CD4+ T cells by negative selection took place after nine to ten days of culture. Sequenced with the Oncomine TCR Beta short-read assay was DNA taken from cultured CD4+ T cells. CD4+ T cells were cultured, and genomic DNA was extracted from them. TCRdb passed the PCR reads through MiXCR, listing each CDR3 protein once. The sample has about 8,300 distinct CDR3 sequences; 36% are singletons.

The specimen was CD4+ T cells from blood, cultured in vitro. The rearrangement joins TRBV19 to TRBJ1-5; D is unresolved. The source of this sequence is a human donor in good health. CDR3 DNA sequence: TGTGCCAGCGCACATAATAGCAATCAGCCCCAGCATTTT. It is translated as CASAHNSNQPQHF. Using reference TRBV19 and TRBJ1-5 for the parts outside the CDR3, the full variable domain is DGGITQSPKYLFRKEGQNVTLSCEQNLNHDAMYWYRQDPGQGLRLIYYSQIVNDFQKGDIAEGYSVSREKKESFPLTVTSAQKNPTAFYLCASAHNSNQPQHFGDGTRLSIL.